This T cell receptor (beta chain) emerged from a study of molecular identifiers for immune sequencing clone quantification. TCRdb recomputed calls from the PCR reads with MiXCR, one row per CDR3 protein. The table has 60,000 to 65,000 distinct CDR3 sequences, approximately 18% seen once; the top ten hold more than 1.2%. This clonotype showed up many times. CDR3 length equals 14 residues. With V trimmed by 6 bases and J by 5 bases, 6 bases remained unmatched. CDR1 LGHNA and CDR2 YNFKEQ come from the germline V gene. This chain uses TRBV4-2 with TRBJ2-1; 8 bases match TRBD2. The origin of this receptor is a human donor in good health. Some libraries in this study had Jurkat cell RNA spiked in. Sequencing used naive CD8+ T cells from blood, with Jurkat cell RNA spiked in. Subset defined: FACS-sorted CD8+CD4-CCR7+CD45RA+ naive T cells. The CDR3 reads CASSLGLGHNEQFF. The CDR3 bases are TGTGCCAGCAGTCTGGGACTAGGACACAATGAGCAGTTCTTC.